The 24 T cell receptor beta chains reported below all come from one sample, sequenced in a study of response to subunit inactivated influenza vaccine. TCRdb fed the RT-PCR reads into MiXCR, producing one record per CDR3 protein. Seen here are more than 700,000 distinct CDR3 sequences, about 20% observed once, and the top ten hold around 9.6%. Here the sequenced sample was PBMCs from blood, taken about 5 days after vaccination. These receptors came from a man aged 50 or older who received an inactivated influenza vaccine.

There are a few counts of this clonotype. This chain connects TRBV4-3 to TRBJ2-7, with TRBD2 identical over 11 bases. Germline V gene data show CDR1 as LGHNA and CDR2 as YSLEER. J lost 4 bases, V lost 0 bases, and 5 bases had no gene match. The CDR3 runs to 16 residues. The CDR3 spells CASSQDIAGGWYEQYF. CDR3 nucleotides: TGCGCCAGCAGCCAAGATATAGCGGGAGGGTGGTACGAGCAGTACTTC.

This clonotype was counted only a few times. This chain uses TRBV3-1 with TRBJ2-1; weak D call: TRBD2 (5 bases). CDR3 length: 13 residues. Trimming removed 4 bases from V and 5 bases from J, with 9 bases in between. Germline CDR1 LGHDT, CDR2 YNNKEL (reference sequence). The CDR3, as DNA: TGTGCCAGCAGCCCGGAACTAGACAATGAGCAGTTCTTC. Its protein product is CASSPELDNEQFF.

This clonotype showed up just a few times. The chain uses TRBV5-6 and TRBJ1-1; TRBD1 is a possible D gene (6 bases). V was trimmed by 0 bases and J by 4 bases, leaving 19 bases between them. CDR3 size: 17 residues. Germline lookup yields CDR1 SGHDT and CDR2 YYEEEE. The CDR3 protein is CASSLAGAGVRSTEAFF. The CDR3 nucleotides read TGTGCCAGCAGCTTGGCGGGGGCGGGGGTACGGTCCACTGAAGCTTTCTTT.

This clonotype was recorded a few times. V and J are TRBV6-2 or TRBV6-3 and TRBJ1-2; D is ambiguous. This CDR3 has 12 residues. V lost 0 bases and J 12 bases, leaving 11 bases between the germline ends. Germline V gene sequence: CDR1 MNHEY, CDR2 SVGEGT. DNA for the CDR3: TGTGCCAGCAGTTACTCCATGGGTTATCACACCTTC. Its translation is CASSYSMGYHTF.

V usage is TRBV12-3 or TRBV12-4 and J usage is TRBJ2-1, with D possibly matching TRBD2 (5 bases). Trimming left V 11 bases short and J 0 bases short, with 11 bases between. This CDR3 has 13 residues. DNA for the CDR3: TGTGCCTGTAGCGTGGACTCCTACAATGAGCAGTTCTTC. This encodes CACSVDSYNEQFF.

This clonotype was seen ten or more times. V and J are TRBV20-1 and TRBJ2-5; the match to TRBD2 covers 7 bases. Per the germline V gene, CDR1 is DFQATT and CDR2 is SNEGSKA (reference sequence). CDR3 length: 14 amino acids. After removal of 6 bases from V and 2 bases from J, the junction contained 9 bases not matched to a gene. The CDR3 DNA is TGCAGTGCCACATCCGGGACTACTCAAGAGACCCAGTACTTC. Translation gives CSATSGTTQETQYF.

This clonotype was picked up many times. CDR3 protein: CSARGIVYSYNQPQHF. Here the CDR3 DNA reads TGCAGTGCTAGAGGCATAGTGTACAGTTACAATCAGCCCCAGCATTTT. The chain has TRBV20-1 and TRBJ1-5; D unresolved. CDR3 size: 16 residues. The germline V gene encodes CDR1 DFQATT and CDR2 SNEGSKA (reference sequence). The V and J ends lost 1 base and 3 bases respectively, with 16 bases between them.

This clonotype showed up just a few times. The chain has TRBV5-1 and TRBJ2-1; maybe TRBD1 (6 bases). The germline V gene has CDR1 SGHRS and CDR2 YFSETQ. The V end was cut by 7 bases, the J end by 0 bases, with 14 bases between. The CDR3 sequence is 15 residues long. CDR3 amino acids: CASRGDRSSYNEQFF. CDR3 in DNA: TGCGCCAGCCGGGGTGACAGGAGCTCCTACAATGAGCAGTTCTTC.

The V call is TRBV20-1, the J call TRBJ2-1, with D perhaps matching TRBD1 (5 bases). The CDR3 is 16 residues long. Germline CDR1 and CDR2: DFQATT and SNEGSKA (reference sequence). V lost 0 bases, J lost 9 bases, and 21 bases lay in between. CDR3 in amino acids: CSARDLGSRALGEQFF. In nucleotides, the CDR3 is TGCAGTGCTAGAGATCTGGGGTCCAGGGCGCTCGGTGAGCAGTTCTTC.

J is TRBJ1-1 and V is TRBV20-1; D is uncertain. The germline CDR1 and CDR2 sequences are DFQATT and SNEGSKA (reference sequence). The length of the CDR3 is 11 residues. V lost 6 bases, J lost 3 bases, and 8 bases lay in between. CDR3 protein: CSALVYTEAFF. CDR3 nucleotides: TGCAGTGCCTTGGTGTACACTGAAGCTTTCTTT.

This clonotype has only a few counts. J is TRBJ1-2 and V is TRBV12-3 or TRBV12-4; no clear D. The germline V and J ends were trimmed by 1 base and 3 bases, with 12 bases remaining between them. The CDR3 length is 15 residues. The CDR3 DNA is TGTGCCAGCAGTTTAGGCAGGTGGGCTTACTATGGCTACACCTTC. Its protein is CASSLGRWAYYGYTF.

The chain is built from TRBV20-1 and TRBJ2-3, with D possibly TRBD1 on 5 matching bases. Per germline, CDR1 DFQATT and CDR2 SNEGSKA (reference sequence). The length of the CDR3 is 14 residues. Trimming cost V 5 bases and J 0 bases, with 12 bases left between them. The CDR3 here is CSAPTVLSTDTQYF. CDR3 coding DNA: TGCAGTGCTCCGACAGTTCTCAGCACAGATACGCAGTATTTT.

This clonotype came up once. The chain joins TRBV5-1 to TRBJ2-7; maybe TRBD1 (6 bases). Looked up from germline, CDR1 is SGHRS and CDR2 is YFSETQ. Trimming pared 1 base from V and 2 bases from J, leaving 13 bases between. This CDR3 is built from 15 residues. The CDR3 DNA reads TGCGCCAGCAGCTTGAGACAGGACGTCACCTACGAGCAGTACTTC. Translating gives CASSLRQDVTYEQYF.

The chain links TRBV29-1 to TRBJ1-1; no clear D. V lost 7 bases, J lost 1 base, and 7 bases lay in between. CDR1 and CDR2 (germline): SQVTM, ANQGSEA. This CDR3 spans 11 amino acids. This chain's CDR3 is CSATENTEAFF. In DNA, the CDR3 is TGCAGCGCCACGGAGAACACTGAAGCTTTCTTT. The full variable domain, completed using reference TRBV29-1 and TRBJ1-1, is SAVISQKPSRDICQRGTSLTIQCQVDSQVTMMFWYRQQPGQSLTLIATANQGSEATYESGFVIDKFPISRPNLTFSTLTVSNMSPEDSSIYLCSATENTEAFFGQGTRLTVV.

For this clonotype: The junction departs from germline at one end; a sequencing error may be responsible. V gene TRBV6-1 combines with J gene TRBJ1-2; D is unresolved. This CDR3 is 13 amino acids long. Germline V gene lookup returns CDR1 MNHNS and CDR2 SASEGT. The CDR3 protein is CASSEIKPRDRAF. CDR3 in DNA: TGTGCCAGCAGTGAAATAAAACCGAGGGATAGAGCCTTC.

The chain joins TRBV20-1 to TRBJ2-7, with 8 bases fitting TRBD1. Germline trimming cut 7 bases from V and 5 bases from J; bases unmatched to any gene: 7. This CDR3 spans 12 amino acids. The germline CDR1 and CDR2 sequences are DFQATT and SNEGSKA (reference sequence). CDR3 DNA sequence: TGCAGTGTTCGGACAGGGTCCCACGAGCAGTACTTC. Translated: CSVRTGSHEQYF.

This clonotype was counted between two and nine times. The chain employs TRBV20-1 and TRBJ2-7, with D possibly TRBD2 on 5 matching bases. V lost 1 base, J lost 3 bases, and 10 bases lay in between. CDR1 and CDR2 from the germline V gene are DFQATT and SNEGSKA (reference sequence). This CDR3 has 13 amino acids. CDR3 amino acids: CSARVSRVYEQYF. CDR3 coding DNA: TGCAGTGCTAGAGTGTCGAGGGTCTACGAGCAGTACTTC.

Details on this clonotype: This may be a read error, as it is one base from a much larger clone. The chain has TRBV20-1 and TRBJ2-7, with D possibly TRBD2 on 7 matching bases. The germline V gene encodes CDR1 DFQATT and CDR2 SNEGSKA (reference sequence). The V end lost 6 bases, the J end lost 2 bases, and 11 bases lay between the germline ends. The CDR3 loop spans 12 amino acids. Written as DNA, the CDR3 is TGCAGTGCGCGGGGGCCCCCCTACGAGCAGTACTTC. Its translation: CSARGPPYEQYF.

This chain links TRBV27 with TRBJ2-3; 12 nucleotides match TRBD2. The CDR3 loop spans 15 amino acids. From germline, CDR1 is MNHEY and CDR2 SMNVEV (reference sequence). The trim removed 8 bases at V and 4 bases at J, leaving 7 bases unmatched. The CDR3 DNA sequence: TGTGCCAGCGGACGACTAGCGGGAGTTGCAGATACGCAGTATTTT. Protein sequence: CASGRLAGVADTQYF.

The table lists this clonotype with a few counts. The chain links TRBV28 to TRBJ1-2; D remains unclear. The CDR3 is 11 amino acids. The V end was cut by 4 bases, the J end by 7 bases, with 7 bases between. Germline values: CDR1 MDHEN, CDR2 SYDVKM. Here the CDR3 DNA reads TGTGCCAGCAGTTCCCTTAGTGGCTACACCTTC. Amino acid sequence: CASSSLSGYTF.

J is TRBJ2-3 and V is TRBV20-1; 13 bases are a match to TRBD2. Germline CDR1 and CDR2: DFQATT and SNEGSKA (reference sequence). CDR3 size: 15 residues. The J segment lost 5 bases and the V segment lost 1 base, leaving 3 bases of the junction unmatched. The CDR3 loop reads CSARGTSGSQDTQYF. CDR3 coding DNA: TGCAGTGCTAGAGGGACTAGCGGGAGTCAAGATACGCAGTATTTT.

The chain combines TRBV4-1 with TRBJ2-7; no clear D gene. Trimming took off 2 bases at V and 3 bases at J, with 11 bases between the two ends. The CDR3 runs 14 residues. CDR1 is MGHRA and CDR2 is YSYEKL in the germline V gene. The DNA for the CDR3 is TGCGCCAGCAGCCAAAAGATGGGGAACTACGAGCAGTACTTC. Its protein is CASSQKMGNYEQYF.

The chain combines TRBV6-1 with TRBJ2-7; 8 bases line up with TRBD2. Germline V gene sequence: CDR1 MNHNS, CDR2 SASEGT. Trimming removed 7 bases from V and 4 bases from J; junction bases left unmatched: 9. The CDR3 has 14 residues. The CDR3 spells CASNPGGVGYEQYF. In DNA form, the CDR3 reads TGTGCCAGCAATCCCGGGGGGGTTGGGTACGAGCAGTACTTC.

This clonotype turned up a few times. The chain couples TRBV6-2 or TRBV6-3 to TRBJ2-1, with D possibly matching TRBD2 (6 bases). Germline CDR1 reads MNHEY; CDR2 reads SVGEGT. V was pared by 2 bases and J by 13 bases, with 9 bases between. The CDR3 loop spans 11 amino acids. CDR3 in DNA: TGTGCCAGCAGTTACGGGGGGAACCAGTTCTTC. Its translation: CASSYGGNQFF.